This T cell receptor beta chain comes out of a study of blood T cell repertoires in COVID-19. Generated by immunoSEQ multiplex PCR, the TCRdb table keeps only in-frame clones and is missing some. The sample has about 200,000 clones; approximately 91% are singletons. This CDR3 comprises 16 residues. Germline CDR1 reads SEHNR; CDR2 reads FQNEAQ (reference sequence). V lost 1 base and J 0 bases, leaving 10 bases between the germline ends. This chain uses TRBV7-9 with TRBJ1-5; D unclear. The TCR was taken from a man aged 18-30 years with active or convalescent COVID-19. The sequencing input was peripheral blood. The chain's CDR3 is CASSLEAGYSNQPQHF. CDR3 nucleotide sequence: TGTGCCAGCAGCTTAGAGGCGGGTTATAGCAATCAGCCCCAGCATTTT.